This T cell receptor (beta chain) derives from a study of technical replicates of blood from several donors. Clones were read by immunoSEQ multiplex PCR, and TCRdb kept only the in-frame ones, dropping some. The table includes about 82,000 clones, 96% detected once. The CDR3 consists of 16 residues. CDR1 is SGHVS, CDR2 FQNEAQ, per germline. The ends were cut back, 1 base at V and 3 bases at J, with 15 bases in the middle. Specimen: T cells isolated from PBMCs. The rearrangement uses TRBV7-8 and TRBJ1-2; a possible D gene is TRBD1 (5 bases). This TCR was recovered from a human donor in good health. The CDR3 is CASSLGGRRGHYGYTF. As DNA, the CDR3 is TGTGCCAGCAGCTTAGGAGGGAGGAGGGGCCACTATGGCTACACCTTC.